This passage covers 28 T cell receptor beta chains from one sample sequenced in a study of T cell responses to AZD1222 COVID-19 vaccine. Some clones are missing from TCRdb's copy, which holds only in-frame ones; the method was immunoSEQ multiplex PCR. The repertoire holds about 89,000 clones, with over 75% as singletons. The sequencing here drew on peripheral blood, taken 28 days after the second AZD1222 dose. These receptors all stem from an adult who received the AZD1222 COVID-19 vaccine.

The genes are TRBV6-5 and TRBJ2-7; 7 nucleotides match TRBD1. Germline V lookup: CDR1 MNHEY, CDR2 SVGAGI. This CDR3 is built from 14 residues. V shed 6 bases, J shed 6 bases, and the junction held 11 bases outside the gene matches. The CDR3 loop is CASSQTGSVGEQYF. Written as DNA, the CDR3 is TGTGCCAGCAGCCAGACAGGGAGCGTCGGCGAGCAGTACTTC.

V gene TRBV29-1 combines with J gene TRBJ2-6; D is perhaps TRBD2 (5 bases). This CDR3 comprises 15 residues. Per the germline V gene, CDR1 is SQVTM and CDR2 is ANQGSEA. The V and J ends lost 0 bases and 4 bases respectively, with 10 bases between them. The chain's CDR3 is CSVEDGLTGANVLTF. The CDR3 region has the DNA TGCAGCGTTGAAGATGGACTTACAGGGGCCAACGTCCTGACTTTC.

The chain's CDR3 is CASSPLGTGYNEQFF. DNA of the CDR3: TGTGCCAGCAGCCCCCTCGGGACAGGATACAATGAGCAGTTCTTC. The rearrangement joins TRBV14 to TRBJ2-1, with 8 bases matching TRBD1. The trim removed 4 bases at V and 4 bases at J, leaving 6 bases unmatched. There are 15 residues in the CDR3. Germline loops: CDR1 SGHDN, CDR2 FVKESK.

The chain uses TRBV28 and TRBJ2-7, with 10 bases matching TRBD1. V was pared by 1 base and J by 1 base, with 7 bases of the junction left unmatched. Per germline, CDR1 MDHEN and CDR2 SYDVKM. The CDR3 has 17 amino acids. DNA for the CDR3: TGTGCCAGCAGTTTATTAGGGACAGGGGCGGGTTCCTACGAGCAGTACTTC. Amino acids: CASSLLGTGAGSYEQYF.

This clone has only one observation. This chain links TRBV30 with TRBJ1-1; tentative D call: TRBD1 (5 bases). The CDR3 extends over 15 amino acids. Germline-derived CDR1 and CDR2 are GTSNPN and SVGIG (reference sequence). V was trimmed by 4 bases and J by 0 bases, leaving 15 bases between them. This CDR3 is CAWNREGTMNTEAFF. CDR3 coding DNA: TGTGCCTGGAATCGAGAAGGGACTATGAACACTGAAGCTTTCTTT.

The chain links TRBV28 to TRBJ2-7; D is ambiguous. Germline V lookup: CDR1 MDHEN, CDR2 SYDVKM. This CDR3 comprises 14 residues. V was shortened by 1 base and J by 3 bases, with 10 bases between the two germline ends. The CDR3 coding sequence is TGTGCCAGCAGTTTATTAATGCAAGTCTACGAGCAGTACTTC. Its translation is CASSLLMQVYEQYF.

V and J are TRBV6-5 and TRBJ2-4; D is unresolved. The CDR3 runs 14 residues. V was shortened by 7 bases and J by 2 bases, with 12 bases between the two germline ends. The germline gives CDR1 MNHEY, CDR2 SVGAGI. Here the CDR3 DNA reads TGTGCCAGCACCCCCCCGGGCCCCAAAAACATTCAGTACTTC. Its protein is CASTPPGPKNIQYF.

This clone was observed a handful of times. The CDR3 region has the DNA TGCGCCAGCAGCCAAACGGAAAAGGTAGAGACCCAGTACTTC. Residues: CASSQTEKVETQYF. The gene calls are TRBV5-1 and TRBJ2-5; D gene ambiguous. Germline V gene data show CDR1 as SGHRS and CDR2 as YFSETQ. Trimming took off 4 bases at V and 4 bases at J, with 14 bases between the two ends. The length of the CDR3 is 14 residues.

The CDR3 loop is CASSGGDRGNSPLHF. The CDR3 DNA reads TGTGCCAGCAGTGGGGGGGACAGGGGTAATTCACCCCTCCACTTT. This chain connects TRBV28 to TRBJ1-6, with TRBD1 matching 10 bases. J was trimmed by 6 bases and V by 5 bases; bases with no gene match: 4. CDR1 is MDHEN and CDR2 is SYDVKM in the germline V gene. The CDR3 is made up of 15 amino acids.

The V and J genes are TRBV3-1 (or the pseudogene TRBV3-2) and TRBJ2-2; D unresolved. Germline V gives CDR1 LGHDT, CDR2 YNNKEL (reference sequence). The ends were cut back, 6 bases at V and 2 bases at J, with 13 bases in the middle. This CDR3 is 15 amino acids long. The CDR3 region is CASRSLETNTGELFF. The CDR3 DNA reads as TGTGCCAGCAGATCACTGGAGACTAACACCGGGGAGCTGTTTTTT.

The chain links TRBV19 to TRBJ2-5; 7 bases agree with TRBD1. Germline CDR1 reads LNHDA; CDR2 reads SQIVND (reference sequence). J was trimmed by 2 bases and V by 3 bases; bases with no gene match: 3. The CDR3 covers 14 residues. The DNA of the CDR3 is TGTGCCAGTAGTATCCGGGACAGACAAGAGACCCAGTACTTC. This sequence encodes CASSIRDRQETQYF.

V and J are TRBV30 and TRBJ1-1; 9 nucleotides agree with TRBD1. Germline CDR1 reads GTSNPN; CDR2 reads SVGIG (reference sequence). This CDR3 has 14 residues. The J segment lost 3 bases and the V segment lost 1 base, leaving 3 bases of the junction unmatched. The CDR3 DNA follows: TGTGCCTGGAGTGCGGACAGGGGATACACTGAAGCTTTCTTT. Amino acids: CAWSADRGYTEAFF.

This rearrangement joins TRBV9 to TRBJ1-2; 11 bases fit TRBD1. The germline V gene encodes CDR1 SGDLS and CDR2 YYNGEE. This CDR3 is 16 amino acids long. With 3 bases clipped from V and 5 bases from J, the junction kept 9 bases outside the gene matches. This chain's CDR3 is CASSARTGGELYGYTF. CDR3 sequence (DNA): TGTGCCAGCAGCGCAAGGACAGGGGGCGAACTATATGGCTACACCTTC.

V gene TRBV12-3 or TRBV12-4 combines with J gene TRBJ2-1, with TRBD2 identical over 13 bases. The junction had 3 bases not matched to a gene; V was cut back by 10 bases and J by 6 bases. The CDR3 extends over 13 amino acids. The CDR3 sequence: CANRLAGGNEQFF. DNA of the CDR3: TGTGCCAACAGACTAGCGGGGGGCAATGAGCAGTTCTTC.

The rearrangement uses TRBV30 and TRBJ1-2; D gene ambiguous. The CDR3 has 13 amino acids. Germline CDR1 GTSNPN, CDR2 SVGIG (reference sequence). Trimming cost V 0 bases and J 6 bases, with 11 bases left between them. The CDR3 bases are TGTGCCTGGAGTGTAAACACCAGGCATGGCTACACCTTC. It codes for CAWSVNTRHGYTF.

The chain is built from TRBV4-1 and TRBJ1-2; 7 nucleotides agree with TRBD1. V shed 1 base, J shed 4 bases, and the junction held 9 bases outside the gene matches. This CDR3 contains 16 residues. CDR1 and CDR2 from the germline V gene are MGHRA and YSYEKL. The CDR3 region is CASSQAWGQRAYGYTF. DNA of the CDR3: TGCGCCAGCAGCCAAGCGTGGGGACAGAGAGCCTATGGCTACACCTTC.

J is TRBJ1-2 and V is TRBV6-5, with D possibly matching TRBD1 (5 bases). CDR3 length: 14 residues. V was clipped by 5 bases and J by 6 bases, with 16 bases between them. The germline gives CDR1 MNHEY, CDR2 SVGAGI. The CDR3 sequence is CASSKPRGFDGYTF. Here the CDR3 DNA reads TGTGCCAGCAGTAAACCTCGGGGGTTTGATGGCTACACCTTC.

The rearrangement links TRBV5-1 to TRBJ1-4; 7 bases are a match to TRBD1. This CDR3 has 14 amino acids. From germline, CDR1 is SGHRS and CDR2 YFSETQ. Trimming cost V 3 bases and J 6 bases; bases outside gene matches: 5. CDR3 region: CASSSRDSDEKLFF. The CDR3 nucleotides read TGCGCCAGCAGCTCCCGGGACAGTGATGAAAAACTGTTTTTT. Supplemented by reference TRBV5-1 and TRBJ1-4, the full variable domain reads KAGVTQTPRYLIKTRGQQVTLSCSPISGHRSVSWYQQTPGQGLQFLFEYFSETQRNKGNFPGRFSGRQFSNSRSEMNVSTLELGDSALYLCASSSRDSDEKLFFGSGTQLSVL.

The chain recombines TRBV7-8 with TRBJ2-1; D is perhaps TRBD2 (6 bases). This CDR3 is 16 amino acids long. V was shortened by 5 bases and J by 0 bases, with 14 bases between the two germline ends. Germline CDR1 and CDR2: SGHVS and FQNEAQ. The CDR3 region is CASSHGTSSSYNEQFF. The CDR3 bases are TGTGCCAGCAGCCATGGGACTTCGAGCTCCTACAATGAGCAGTTCTTC.

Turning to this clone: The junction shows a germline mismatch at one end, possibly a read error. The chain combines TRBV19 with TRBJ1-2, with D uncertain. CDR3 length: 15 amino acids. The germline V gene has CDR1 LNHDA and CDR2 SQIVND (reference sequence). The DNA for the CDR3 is TGTACCAGTAGTATAACCGACTGGACTAACTATGGCTACACCTTC. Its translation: CTSSITDWTNYGYTF. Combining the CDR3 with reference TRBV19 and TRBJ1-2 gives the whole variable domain DGGITQSPKYLFRKEGQNVTLSCEQNLNHDAMYWYRQDPGQGLRLIYYSQIVNDFQKGDIAEGYSVSREKKESFPLTVTSAQKNPTAFYLCTSSITDWTNYGYTFGSGTRLTVV.

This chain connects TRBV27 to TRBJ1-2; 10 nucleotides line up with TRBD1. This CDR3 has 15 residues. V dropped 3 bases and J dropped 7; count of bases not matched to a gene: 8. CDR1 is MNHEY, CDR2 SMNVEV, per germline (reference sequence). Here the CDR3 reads CASSFRTGGRGGYTF. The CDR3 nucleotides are TGTGCCAGCAGTTTCCGGACAGGGGGACGGGGTGGCTACACCTTC.

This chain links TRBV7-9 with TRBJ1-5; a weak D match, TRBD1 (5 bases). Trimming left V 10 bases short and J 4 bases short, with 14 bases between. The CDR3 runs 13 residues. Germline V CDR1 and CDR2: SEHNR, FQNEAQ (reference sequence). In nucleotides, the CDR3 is TGTGCCACTCAACAGGCGGGGAATCAGCCCCAGCATTTT. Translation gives CATQQAGNQPQHF.

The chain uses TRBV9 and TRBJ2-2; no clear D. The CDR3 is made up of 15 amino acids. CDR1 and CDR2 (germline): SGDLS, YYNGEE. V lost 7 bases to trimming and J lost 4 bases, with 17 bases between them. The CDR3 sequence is CASAQATSITGELFF. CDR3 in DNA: TGTGCCAGCGCCCAAGCAACCAGCATCACCGGGGAGCTGTTTTTT.

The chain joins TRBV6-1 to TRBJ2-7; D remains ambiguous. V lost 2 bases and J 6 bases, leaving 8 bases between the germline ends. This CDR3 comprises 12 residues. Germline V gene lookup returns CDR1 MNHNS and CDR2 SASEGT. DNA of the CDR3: TGTGCCAGCAGTGAAAGTCGGGTCGAGCAGTACTTC. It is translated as CASSESRVEQYF.

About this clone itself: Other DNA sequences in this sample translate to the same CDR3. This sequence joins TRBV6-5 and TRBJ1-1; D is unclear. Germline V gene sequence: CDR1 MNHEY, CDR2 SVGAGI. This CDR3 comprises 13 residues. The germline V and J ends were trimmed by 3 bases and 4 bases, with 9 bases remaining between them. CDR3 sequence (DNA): TGTGCCAGCAGTTATAGTGGTAGCACTGAAGCTTTCTTT. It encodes CASSYSGSTEAFF.

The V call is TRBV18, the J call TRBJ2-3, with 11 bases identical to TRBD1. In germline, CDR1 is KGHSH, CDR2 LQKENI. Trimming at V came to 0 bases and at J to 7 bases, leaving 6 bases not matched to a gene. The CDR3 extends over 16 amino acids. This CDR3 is CASSPPFGTGGYTQYF. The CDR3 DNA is TGTGCCAGCTCACCACCGTTTGGGACAGGGGGATATACGCAGTATTTT.

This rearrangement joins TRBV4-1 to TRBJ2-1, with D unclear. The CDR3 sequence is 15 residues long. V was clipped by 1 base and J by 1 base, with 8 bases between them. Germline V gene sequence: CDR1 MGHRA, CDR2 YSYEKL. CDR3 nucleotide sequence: TGCGCCAGCAGCCAAGCGGGCGTTTCCTACAATGAGCAGTTCTTC. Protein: CASSQAGVSYNEQFF.

The CDR3 region has the DNA TGTGCCAGCAGCCTAAGGAGGGGGGCAGGGGAGCAGTTCTTC. Protein product: CASSLRRGAGEQFF. The chain employs TRBV3-1 (or the pseudogene TRBV3-2) and TRBJ2-1; D is possibly TRBD1 or TRBD2 (6 bases each). V lost 4 bases to trimming and J lost 10 bases, with 17 bases between them. The germline V gene encodes CDR1 LGHDT and CDR2 YNNKEL (reference sequence). The length of the CDR3 is 14 residues.